Listed below are T cell receptor beta chains from one sample, sequenced in a study of blood T cell repertoires in COVID-19. Generated by immunoSEQ multiplex PCR, the TCRdb table keeps only in-frame clones and is missing some. Of 150,000 to 200,000 clones in the sample, roughly 86% are singletons; the top ten hold about 2.5%. Sequencing input: peripheral blood. The receptors stem from a man between 35 and 55 years old with active or convalescent COVID-19. Each CDR3 is given with its conserved first and last residue. Fields, in order: J gene, V gene, clone size, D gene, CDR3 protein, CDR3 DNA. The D gene is left open where the match is weak. Where a row states a size, it is once, few, many or the class of an expanded clone; other rows omit it.

j_call: TRBJ1-5
v_call: TRBV7-9
clone_size: -
d_call: TRBD1
cdr3_aa: CASSSKRQGSANQPQHF
cdr3_nt: TGTGCCAGCAGCTCGAAGAGACAGGGGAGCGCCAATCAGCCCCAGCATTTT

j_call: TRBJ1-1
v_call: TRBV29-1
clone_size: -
d_call: -
cdr3_aa: CSAREGSTEAFF
cdr3_nt: TGCAGCGCCAGGGAAGGAAGCACTGAAGCTTTCTTT

j_call: TRBJ2-5
v_call: TRBV7-6
clone_size: -
d_call: TRBD1
cdr3_aa: CASSFDGTEETQYF
cdr3_nt: TGTGCCAGCAGCTTCGACGGGACAGAAGAGACCCAGTACTTC

j_call: TRBJ1-2
v_call: TRBV25-1
clone_size: -
d_call: -
cdr3_aa: CASSETPGGVYGYTF
cdr3_nt: TGTGCCAGCAGTGAAACCCCGGGAGGGGTCTATGGCTACACCTTC

j_call: TRBJ2-3
v_call: TRBV3-1/TRBV3-2
clone_size: -
d_call: TRBD1
cdr3_aa: CASSHGQGTDTQYF
cdr3_nt: TGTGCCAGCAGCCACGGACAGGGAACAGATACGCAGTATTTT

j_call: TRBJ1-1
v_call: TRBV5-1
clone_size: few
d_call: TRBD1
cdr3_aa: CASSLTGAGTEAFF
cdr3_nt: TGCGCCAGCAGCCTGACAGGGGCGGGCACTGAAGCTTTCTTT

j_call: TRBJ1-2
v_call: TRBV3-1/TRBV3-2
clone_size: once
d_call: -
cdr3_aa: CASSQVDRGGGYTF
cdr3_nt: TGTGCCAGCAGCCAAGTAGACCGGGGGGGAGGCTACACCTTC

j_call: TRBJ1-3
v_call: TRBV28
clone_size: -
d_call: -
cdr3_aa: CASSPWGLPSGNTIYF
cdr3_nt: TGTGCCAGCAGCCCCTGGGGGCTGCCCTCTGGAAACACCATATATTTT

j_call: TRBJ2-4
v_call: TRBV15
clone_size: -
d_call: TRBD1
cdr3_aa: CATSRVSVGTGIDIQYF
cdr3_nt: TGTGCCACCAGCAGAGTCTCTGTCGGGACAGGGATCGACATTCAGTACTTC

j_call: TRBJ1-1
v_call: TRBV5-4
clone_size: -
d_call: -
cdr3_aa: CASSLKGLNTEAFF
cdr3_nt: TGTGCCAGCAGCTTGAAGGGGTTGAACACTGAAGCTTTCTTT

j_call: TRBJ1-2
v_call: TRBV5-6
clone_size: -
d_call: TRBD1
cdr3_aa: CASSLSQKQGQALLWTF
cdr3_nt: TGTGCCAGCAGCTTGTCCCAAAAGCAGGGACAGGCACTTCTTTGGACCTTC

j_call: TRBJ1-1
v_call: TRBV10-3
clone_size: -
d_call: TRBD1
cdr3_aa: CAISDVQGQAENTEAFF
cdr3_nt: TGTGCCATCAGTGACGTCCAAGGACAGGCAGAGAACACTGAAGCTTTCTTT

j_call: TRBJ2-3
v_call: TRBV11-2
clone_size: -
d_call: TRBD1
cdr3_aa: CASSLGAGTGNPDTQYF
cdr3_nt: TGTGCCAGCAGCTTAGGGGCAGGGACAGGTAATCCAGATACGCAGTATTTT

j_call: TRBJ2-1
v_call: TRBV9
clone_size: -
d_call: -
cdr3_aa: CASSVGEAEQFF
cdr3_nt: TGTGCCAGCAGCGTCGGGGAGGCTGAGCAGTTCTTC

j_call: TRBJ2-7
v_call: TRBV11-2
clone_size: -
d_call: -
cdr3_aa: CASSPHYEQYF
cdr3_nt: TGTGCCAGCAGCCCCCATTACGAGCAGTACTTC

j_call: TRBJ1-1
v_call: TRBV7-3
clone_size: -
d_call: -
cdr3_aa: CASSLGAGEGTEAFF
cdr3_nt: TGTGCCAGCAGCTTAGGAGCAGGTGAGGGCACTGAAGCTTTCTTT

j_call: TRBJ1-2
v_call: TRBV6-2/TRBV6-3
clone_size: -
d_call: -
cdr3_aa: CASSSDRNYGYTF
cdr3_nt: TGTGCCAGCAGTTCAGACAGGAACTATGGCTACACCTTC

j_call: TRBJ1-2
v_call: TRBV4-3
clone_size: -
d_call: -
cdr3_aa: CASSQDRAGRDHGYTF
cdr3_nt: TGCGCCAGCAGCCAAGATCGAGCGGGCAGGGACCATGGCTACACCTTC

j_call: TRBJ2-1
v_call: TRBV19
clone_size: -
d_call: TRBD1
cdr3_aa: CASSMPGGRYEQFF
cdr3_nt: TGTGCCAGTAGTATGCCAGGGGGCAGATATGAGCAGTTCTTC

j_call: TRBJ1-4
v_call: TRBV3-1/TRBV3-2
clone_size: -
d_call: -
cdr3_aa: CASSQVFRATNEKLFF
cdr3_nt: TGTGCCAGCAGCCAAGTTTTCCGGGCAACTAATGAAAAACTGTTTTTT

j_call: TRBJ2-5
v_call: TRBV5-1
clone_size: -
d_call: -
cdr3_aa: CASSLGVGGVGETQYF
cdr3_nt: TGCGCCAGCAGCTTGGGCGTCGGCGGGGTAGGGGAGACCCAGTACTTC

j_call: TRBJ2-7
v_call: TRBV11-2
clone_size: -
d_call: TRBD2
cdr3_aa: CASSTLAGVSYEQYF
cdr3_nt: TGTGCCAGCAGCACACTAGCGGGGGTCTCCTACGAGCAGTACTTC

j_call: TRBJ1-1
v_call: TRBV7-2
clone_size: -
d_call: TRBD1
cdr3_aa: CASSFTGGGFTEAFF
cdr3_nt: TGTGCCAGCAGCTTTACAGGGGGCGGTTTCACTGAAGCTTTCTTT

j_call: TRBJ2-7
v_call: TRBV28
clone_size: -
d_call: TRBD1
cdr3_aa: CASTWDRVSREQYF
cdr3_nt: TGTGCCAGCACATGGGACAGGGTATCCAGGGAGCAGTACTTC

j_call: TRBJ2-2
v_call: TRBV3-1/TRBV3-2
clone_size: -
d_call: TRBD2
cdr3_aa: CASSLGLVTGELFF
cdr3_nt: TGTGCCAGCAGCCTCGGACTAGTTACCGGGGAGCTGTTTTTT

j_call: TRBJ2-1
v_call: TRBV4-3
clone_size: -
d_call: -
cdr3_aa: CASSQDRGPYNEQFF
cdr3_nt: TGCGCCAGCAGCCAAGACAGGGGACCCTACAATGAGCAGTTCTTC

j_call: TRBJ1-2
v_call: TRBV28
clone_size: -
d_call: -
cdr3_aa: CASSLRDGYTF
cdr3_nt: TGTGCCAGCAGCCTCAGGGATGGCTACACCTTC

j_call: TRBJ2-2
v_call: TRBV28
clone_size: few
d_call: TRBD2
cdr3_aa: CASERGTNTGELFF
cdr3_nt: TGTGCCAGCGAGCGGGGGACCAACACCGGGGAGCTGTTTTTT